A selection of T cell receptor beta chains follows, all from one sample in a study of T cell repertoires in cytomegalovirus infection. TCRdb re-derived calls from the reads in MiXCR, one entry per CDR3 protein. The sample has 140,000 to 150,000 distinct CDR3 sequences; roughly 32% are singletons. These receptors have no identified antigens. Source: CD8+ T cells from cultured PBMCs, taken from culture after CMV antigen stimulation. Source of these receptors: a human donor in good health (CMV status not recorded). Some clones in this sample may be carry-over from other donors' samples. CDR3s include the opening cysteine and the closing phenylalanine or tryptophan. The D gene is left open where the match is weak. The size field is filled for only some rows; it gives once, few, many or a size class.

j_gene	v_gene	abundance	d_gene	CDR3aa	CDR3nt
TRBJ2-1	TRBV27	once	TRBD1	CASSSRQGGNEQFF	TGTGCCAGCAGTTCTCGACAGGGGGGCAATGAGCAGTTCTTC
TRBJ2-7	TRBV5-1	once	.	CASSPDTVGDEQYF	TGCGCCAGCAGCCCTGACACGGTAGGGGACGAGCAGTACTTC
TRBJ1-6	TRBV19	few	.	CASSINGGYNSPLHF	TGTGCCAGTAGTATTAATGGCGGCTATAATTCACCCCTCCACTTT
TRBJ2-3	TRBV4-2	few	TRBD2	CASSQESGGQDTQYF	TGTGCCAGCAGCCAAGAGAGCGGGGGGCAGGATACGCAGTATTTT
TRBJ2-4	TRBV10-3	.	TRBD1	CAIRGQGLAKHIQYF	TGTGCCATCAGGGGACAGGGTCTAGCCAAACACATTCAGTACTTC
TRBJ2-7	TRBV6-6	.	.	CASSYLSSSYEQYF	TGTGCCAGCAGTTACCTTTCCAGCTCCTACGAGCAGTACTTC
TRBJ1-2	TRBV7-6	.	.	CASSLGLSYGYTF	TGTGCCAGCAGCTTGGGCCTCTCCTATGGCTACACCTTC
TRBJ1-1	TRBV12-3/TRBV12-4	many	.	CASSLGGRRTEAFF	TGTGCCAGCAGTTTAGGAGGGAGGCGCACTGAAGCTTTCTTT
TRBJ2-3	TRBV27	.	.	CASSLFAADTQYF	TGTGCCAGCAGTTTATTCGCCGCAGATACGCAGTATTTT
TRBJ1-1	TRBV12-3/TRBV12-4	few	.	CASSLALRNTEAFF	TGTGCCAGCAGTTTAGCGTTAAGGAACACTGAAGCTTTCTTT
TRBJ2-1	TRBV12-3/TRBV12-4	few	TRBD2	CASSPLTGGPNEQFF	TGTGCCAGCAGTCCCCTTACGGGGGGGCCCAATGAGCAGTTCTTC
TRBJ2-5	TRBV7-6	many	.	CASSSYQETQYF	TGTGCCAGCAGCTCGTACCAAGAGACCCAGTACTTC
TRBJ1-6	TRBV10-3	few	TRBD1	CAISEAPGQMNSPLHF	TGTGCCATCAGTGAGGCGCCGGGACAGATGAATTCACCCCTCCACTTT
TRBJ2-6	TRBV7-3	.	.	CASSYRDRRWANVLTF	TGTGCCAGCAGCTACCGGGACCGCCGGTGGGCCAACGTCCTGACTTTC
TRBJ2-3	TRBV18	.	.	CASSLLGVTDTQYF	TGTGCCAGCTCGCTCCTCGGAGTCACAGATACGCAGTATTTT
TRBJ2-3	TRBV7-9	few	TRBD1	CASSDRDSSTDTQYF	TGTGCCAGCAGCGACCGGGACAGTAGCACAGATACGCAGTATTTT
TRBJ2-3	TRBV20-1	many	.	CSARDVPGDPTDTQYF	TGCAGTGCTAGAGATGTCCCGGGGGACCCCACAGATACGCAGTATTTT
TRBJ2-2	TRBV11-3	.	TRBD2	CASSPGLAGGPDTGELFF	TGTGCCAGCAGCCCCGGACTAGCGGGGGGCCCTGACACCGGGGAGCTGTTTTTT
TRBJ1-3	TRBV7-9	.	.	CAILLGGPGNTIYF	TGTGCCATTCTCCTTGGGGGGCCTGGAAACACCATATATTTT
TRBJ2-2	TRBV7-3	many	.	CATGLGLPGELFF	TGTGCCACCGGTCTGGGACTCCCCGGGGAGCTGTTTTTT
TRBJ1-1	TRBV10-3	.	.	CAISDPFGGDGTEAFF	TGTGCCATCAGTGACCCGTTCGGGGGCGATGGCACTGAAGCTTTCTTT
TRBJ1-2	TRBV7-9	few	TRBD1	CASSLGDSYGYTF	TGTGCCAGCAGCTTAGGGGACAGCTATGGCTACACCTTC
TRBJ1-2	TRBV6-1	many	.	CASSQEQGFDYGYTF	TGTGCCAGCAGCCAAGAACAGGGTTTTGACTATGGCTACACCTTC
TRBJ2-5	TRBV12-3/TRBV12-4	many	.	CASSLELEETQYF	TGTGCCAGCAGTTTAGAACTAGAAGAGACCCAGTACTTC
TRBJ2-4	TRBV7-9	.	.	CASSLVGWSIQYF	TGTGCCAGCAGCTTAGTAGGATGGAGCATTCAGTACTTC
TRBJ2-1	TRBV7-6	.	TRBD2	CASSSPLRGGISEQFF	TGTGCCAGCAGCTCTCCTCTACGGGGGGGAATCAGTGAGCAGTTCTTC
TRBJ1-3	TRBV27	few	.	CASGLSGNTIYF	TGTGCCAGCGGACTCTCTGGAAACACCATATATTTT
TRBJ1-2	TRBV19	.	.	CASSSMGASPYGYTF	TGTGCCAGTAGTAGTATGGGGGCCAGCCCCTATGGCTACACCTTC
TRBJ2-7	TRBV7-3	.	TRBD2	CASSPTSGGTTEQYF	TGTGCCAGCAGCCCTACTAGCGGGGGAACTACCGAGCAGTACTTC
TRBJ2-5	TRBV7-6	.	.	CASSLPGHPETQYF	TGTGCCAGCAGCTTACCGGGACACCCAGAGACCCAGTACTTC
TRBJ2-2	TRBV19	many	.	CASSMVQGELFF	TGTGCCAGTAGTATGGTCCAAGGGGAGCTGTTTTTT
TRBJ2-1	TRBV28	.	.	CASTLGPGFINNEQFF	TGTGCCAGCACCTTAGGGCCAGGCTTTATTAACAATGAGCAGTTCTTC
TRBJ2-1	TRBV5-3	.	.	CAGSLGYNEQFF	TGTGCCGGCAGCCTTGGCTACAATGAGCAGTTCTTC
TRBJ1-4	TRBV9	.	TRBD1	CASSPSGQGQSNEKLFF	TGTGCCAGCAGCCCCTCAGGACAGGGACAGTCTAATGAAAAACTGTTTTTT
TRBJ1-6	TRBV5-6	.	.	CASSLTGLDSPLHF	TGTGCCAGCAGCTTGACAGGGTTGGATTCACCCCTCCACTTT
TRBJ2-7	TRBV19	.	.	CASSVQDSLANEQYF	TGTGCCAGTAGCGTCCAGGACAGCCTTGCCAACGAGCAGTACTTC
TRBJ2-2	TRBV7-6	.	.	CASSFTPGPGPGELFF	TGTGCCAGCAGTTTTACTCCGGGGCCGGGCCCCGGGGAGCTGTTTTTT
TRBJ2-2	TRBV29-1	few	.	CSAPGDTGELFF	TGCAGCGCCCCTGGGGACACCGGGGAGCTGTTTTTT
TRBJ1-1	TRBV7-6	few	.	CASSLVGGGAEAFF	TGTGCCAGCAGCTTAGTTGGGGGGGGGGCTGAAGCTTTCTTT
TRBJ2-6	TRBV5-1	.	TRBD1	CASSTTGGDSTGANVLTF	TGCGCCAGCAGCACGACAGGGGGCGATTCGACCGGGGCCAACGTCCTGACTTTC
TRBJ2-6	TRBV6-8	.	.	CASSWGVSGANVLTF	TGTGCCAGCTCCTGGGGGGTCTCTGGGGCCAACGTCCTGACTTTC
TRBJ1-1	TRBV14	many	.	CASSQDSGGYTEAFF	TGTGCCAGCAGCCAAGACTCCGGGGGATATACTGAAGCTTTCTTT
TRBJ2-1	TRBV5-1	.	TRBD1	CASSLGGDYNEQFF	TGCGCCAGCAGCTTAGGGGGCGATTACAATGAGCAGTTCTTC
TRBJ1-5	TRBV6-2/TRBV6-3	.	.	CASREPWAIQPQHF	TGTGCCAGCAGGGAACCCTGGGCGATTCAGCCCCAGCATTTT
TRBJ2-4	TRBV7-2	many	.	CASSSSQNIQYF	TGTGCCAGCAGCTCCTCCCAAAACATTCAGTACTTC
TRBJ1-2	TRBV9	.	.	CASSVAWGQEGSYGYTF	TGTGCCAGCAGCGTAGCTTGGGGGCAGGAGGGCAGCTATGGCTACACCTTC